This T cell receptor (beta chain) emerged from a study of T cell repertoires in cytomegalovirus infection. Whole-study findings and limits: HLA-C-restricted CMV clonotypes gave the most frequent clonotype in two of eight donors.

Concerning this clonotype: Its antigen remains unknown.

A single record per CDR3 protein comes from TCRdb applying MiXCR to the reads. The sample comprises under 95,000 distinct CDR3 sequences, 40% to 50% of which are singletons, and approximately 93% rests with the top ten. With V trimmed by 3 bases and J by 6 bases, 6 bases remained unmatched. In germline, CDR1 is SGHTA, CDR2 FQGNSA. This CDR3 region has 16 residues. J is TRBJ2-2 and V is TRBV7-2; 11 bases align to TRBD2. The receptor's source is a human donor in good health (CMV status not recorded). Some clones in this sample may be carry-over from other donors' samples. Sequenced here: CD8+ T cells from cultured PBMCs, sampled from culture after CMV antigen stimulation. CDR3 residues: CASSFTSGSLPGELFF. Here the CDR3 DNA reads TGTGCCAGCAGCTTCACTAGCGGGAGCCTCCCCGGGGAGCTGTTTTTT.